The sequence of this T cell receptor beta chain was determined in a study of blood T cell repertoires in COVID-19. Overall study: Sites across the United States, Italy and Spain contributed samples from acute and convalescent COVID-19. T cells, B-cell-depleted T cells, or PBMCs supplied cDNA or gDNA.

Per the study methods: Reference gene primer amplification gave nucleated cell count estimates. Only in-frame clones appear in the TCRdb table, and some are missing; sequencing was by immunoSEQ multiplex PCR. The V and J calls and clone size were taken over from that table, and D and trimming were inferred from the DNA. The table has fewer than 75,000 clones, roughly nine tenths seen once; the top ten hold roughly 8.8%. Trimming took off 2 bases at V and 8 bases at J, with 12 bases between the two ends. Looked up from germline, CDR1 is SEHNR and CDR2 is FQNEAQ (reference sequence). The CDR3 extends over 13 amino acids.

The chain links TRBV7-9 to TRBJ1-2; the D gene is possibly TRBD1 (6 bases). The TCR sequence derives from a man of 80 years or more with acute or convalescent COVID-19. Sequences were obtained from peripheral blood. In DNA form, the CDR3 reads TGTGCCAGCAGCTTAAAAGCAGGGGTGGGCTACACCTTC. The encoded protein is CASSLKAGVGYTF.